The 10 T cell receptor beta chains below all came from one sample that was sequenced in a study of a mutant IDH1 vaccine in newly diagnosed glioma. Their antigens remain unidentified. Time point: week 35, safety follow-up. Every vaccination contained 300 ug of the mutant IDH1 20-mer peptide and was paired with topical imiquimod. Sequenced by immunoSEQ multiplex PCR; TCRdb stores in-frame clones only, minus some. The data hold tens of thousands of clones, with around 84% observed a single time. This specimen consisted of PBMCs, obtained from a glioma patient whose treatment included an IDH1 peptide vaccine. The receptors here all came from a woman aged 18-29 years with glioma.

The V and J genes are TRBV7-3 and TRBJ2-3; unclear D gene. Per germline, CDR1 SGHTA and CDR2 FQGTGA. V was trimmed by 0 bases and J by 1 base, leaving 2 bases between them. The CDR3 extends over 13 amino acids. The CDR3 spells CASSLTGTDTQYF. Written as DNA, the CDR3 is TGTGCCAGCAGCTTAACAGGCACAGATACGCAGTATTTT.

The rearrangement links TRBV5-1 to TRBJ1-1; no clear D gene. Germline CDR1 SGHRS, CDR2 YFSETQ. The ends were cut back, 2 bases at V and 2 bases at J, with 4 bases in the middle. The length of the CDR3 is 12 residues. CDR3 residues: CASSFSNTEAFF. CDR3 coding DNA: TGCGCCAGCAGCTTTTCTAACACTGAAGCTTTCTTT. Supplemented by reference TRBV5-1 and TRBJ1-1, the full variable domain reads KAGVTQTPRYLIKTRGQQVTLSCSPISGHRSVSWYQQTPGQGLQFLFEYFSETQRNKGNFPGRFSGRQFSNSRSEMNVSTLELGDSALYLCASSFSNTEAFFGQGTRLTVV.

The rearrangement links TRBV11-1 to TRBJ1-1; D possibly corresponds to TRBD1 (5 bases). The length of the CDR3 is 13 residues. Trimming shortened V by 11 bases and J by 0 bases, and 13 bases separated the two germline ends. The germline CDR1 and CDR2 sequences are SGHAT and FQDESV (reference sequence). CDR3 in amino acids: CASLGGMNTEAFF. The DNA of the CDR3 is TGTGCCTCCTTGGGGGGAATGAACACTGAAGCTTTCTTT.

The chain's CDR3 is CASSPSGGEFYNEQFF. In DNA, the CDR3 is TGTGCCAGCAGCCCAAGCGGGGGGGAGTTCTACAATGAGCAGTTCTTC. V is TRBV5-4 and J is TRBJ2-1; 10 nucleotides line up with TRBD2. J lost 3 bases, V lost 4 bases, and 7 bases had no gene match. The CDR3 totals 16 residues. Germline V gene data show CDR1 as SGHNT and CDR2 as YYREEE (reference sequence).

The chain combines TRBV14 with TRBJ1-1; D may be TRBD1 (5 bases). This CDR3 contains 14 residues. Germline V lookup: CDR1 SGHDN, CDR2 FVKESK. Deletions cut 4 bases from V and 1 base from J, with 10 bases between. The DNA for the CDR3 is TGTGCCAGCAGCCTATATCAGGGGAACACTGAAGCTTTCTTT. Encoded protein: CASSLYQGNTEAFF.

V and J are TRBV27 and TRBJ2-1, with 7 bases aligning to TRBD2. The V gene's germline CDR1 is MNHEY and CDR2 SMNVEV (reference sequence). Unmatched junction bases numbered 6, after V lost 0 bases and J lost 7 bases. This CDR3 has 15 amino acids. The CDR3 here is CASSLSAGLANEQFF. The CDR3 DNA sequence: TGTGCCAGCAGTTTATCAGCGGGATTGGCGAATGAGCAGTTCTTC.

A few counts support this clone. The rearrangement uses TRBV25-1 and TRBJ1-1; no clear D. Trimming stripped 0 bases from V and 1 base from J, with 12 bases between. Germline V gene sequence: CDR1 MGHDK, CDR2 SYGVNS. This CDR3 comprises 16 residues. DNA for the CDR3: TGTGCCAGCAGTGAATATCGGGCAGACCAGAACACTGAAGCTTTCTTT. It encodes CASSEYRADQNTEAFF.

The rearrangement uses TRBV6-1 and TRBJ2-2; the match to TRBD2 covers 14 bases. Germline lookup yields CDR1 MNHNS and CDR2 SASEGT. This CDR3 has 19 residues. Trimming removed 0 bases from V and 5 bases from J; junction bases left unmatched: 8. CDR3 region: CASSEAGTSGSFWTGELFF. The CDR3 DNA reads TGTGCCAGCAGTGAAGCTGGGACTAGCGGGAGCTTTTGGACCGGGGAGCTGTTTTTT.

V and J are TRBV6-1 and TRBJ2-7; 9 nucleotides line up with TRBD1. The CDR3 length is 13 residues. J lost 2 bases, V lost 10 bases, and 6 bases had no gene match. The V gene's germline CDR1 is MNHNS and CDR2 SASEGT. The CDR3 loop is CATNRGRTYEQYF. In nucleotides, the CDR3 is TGTGCCACCAACAGGGGGCGGACCTACGAGCAGTACTTC.

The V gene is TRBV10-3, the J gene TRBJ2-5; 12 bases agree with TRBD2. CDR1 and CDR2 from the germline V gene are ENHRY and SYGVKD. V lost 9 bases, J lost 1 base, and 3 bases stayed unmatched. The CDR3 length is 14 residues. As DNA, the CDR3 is TGTGCCATAACTAGCGGGGGGCCCCAAGAGACCCAGTACTTC. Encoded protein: CAITSGGPQETQYF.